A single sample is the source of the 7 T cell receptor beta chains below, sequenced in a study of T cell responses to AZD1222 COVID-19 vaccine. TCRdb keeps only in-frame clones here, not all; method: immunoSEQ multiplex PCR. The profile shows approximately 98,000 clones, about nine tenths of them singletons. The sequencing here drew on peripheral blood, taken on day 0 of MenACWY control vaccination. Source of these receptors: an adult in good health.

The chain uses TRBV5-5 and TRBJ2-5; possibly TRBD1 or TRBD2 for D (6 bases each). Germline V CDR1 and CDR2: SGHKS, YYEKEE (reference sequence). V shed 1 base and J shed 7 bases, with 17 bases lying between them. The CDR3 length is 15 residues. As DNA, the CDR3 is TGTGCCAGCAGCTTGACGAGACAGGCCGGGGGGACCCAGTACTTC. Amino acids: CASSLTRQAGGTQYF.

The rearrangement uses TRBV6-2 or TRBV6-3 and TRBJ1-4, with TRBD1 as a possible D gene (6 bases). Germline V gene sequence: CDR1 MNHEY, CDR2 SVGEGT. The CDR3 spans 14 residues. The V end was cut by 5 bases, the J end by 8 bases, with 15 bases between. The CDR3 is CASSHQGPVEKLFF. CDR3 DNA sequence: TGTGCCAGCAGTCACCAGGGGCCTGTGGAAAAACTGTTTTTT.

V is TRBV27 and J is TRBJ1-4; D is perhaps TRBD1 (5 bases). Trimming stripped 5 bases from V and 8 bases from J, with 18 bases between. This CDR3 has 15 amino acids. Germline CDR1 is MNHEY and CDR2 is SMNVEV (reference sequence). CDR3 protein: CASSPWAGSYEKLFF. The CDR3 DNA is TGTGCCAGCAGTCCTTGGGCAGGGTCGTACGAAAAACTGTTTTTT.

The gene calls are TRBV9 and TRBJ1-4, with D hard to call. CDR1 SGDLS and CDR2 YYNGEE come from the germline V gene. The CDR3 totals 14 residues. V was cut by 4 bases and J by 2 bases, with 9 bases left in between. In DNA, the CDR3 is TGTGCCAGCAGCCCAAAACGGACTAATGAAAAACTGTTTTTT. Protein product: CASSPKRTNEKLFF.

J is TRBJ2-1 and V is TRBV9, with 7 bases lining up with TRBD2. This CDR3 comprises 15 residues. The V and J ends lost 4 bases and 6 bases, in that order; junction bases with no gene match: 10. CDR1 and CDR2 (germline): SGDLS, YYNGEE. The CDR3 nucleotides are TGTGCCAGCAGCCCCGGGGGGTCCCTCGGCAATGAGCAGTTCTTC. As protein: CASSPGGSLGNEQFF.

The chain is built from TRBV11-3 and TRBJ2-7; 8 bases fit TRBD2. The ends lost 5 bases at V and 5 bases at J; junction bases unmatched: 11. CDR3 length: 15 residues. The V gene's germline CDR1 is SGHNT and CDR2 YENEEA. DNA for the CDR3: TGTGCCAGCAGCCCCACCGGGGGGGGCTTCCACGAGCAGTACTTC. Its protein product is CASSPTGGGFHEQYF.

CDR3 in DNA: TGTGCCAGCAGTTCCCCGCGTCTTACCGAGCAGTACTTC. Protein sequence: CASSSPRLTEQYF. The chain couples TRBV6-5 to TRBJ2-7; D not certain. The CDR3 is made up of 13 amino acids. V lost 4 bases and J lost 6, with 13 bases in between. The germline V gene encodes CDR1 MNHEY and CDR2 SVGAGI.